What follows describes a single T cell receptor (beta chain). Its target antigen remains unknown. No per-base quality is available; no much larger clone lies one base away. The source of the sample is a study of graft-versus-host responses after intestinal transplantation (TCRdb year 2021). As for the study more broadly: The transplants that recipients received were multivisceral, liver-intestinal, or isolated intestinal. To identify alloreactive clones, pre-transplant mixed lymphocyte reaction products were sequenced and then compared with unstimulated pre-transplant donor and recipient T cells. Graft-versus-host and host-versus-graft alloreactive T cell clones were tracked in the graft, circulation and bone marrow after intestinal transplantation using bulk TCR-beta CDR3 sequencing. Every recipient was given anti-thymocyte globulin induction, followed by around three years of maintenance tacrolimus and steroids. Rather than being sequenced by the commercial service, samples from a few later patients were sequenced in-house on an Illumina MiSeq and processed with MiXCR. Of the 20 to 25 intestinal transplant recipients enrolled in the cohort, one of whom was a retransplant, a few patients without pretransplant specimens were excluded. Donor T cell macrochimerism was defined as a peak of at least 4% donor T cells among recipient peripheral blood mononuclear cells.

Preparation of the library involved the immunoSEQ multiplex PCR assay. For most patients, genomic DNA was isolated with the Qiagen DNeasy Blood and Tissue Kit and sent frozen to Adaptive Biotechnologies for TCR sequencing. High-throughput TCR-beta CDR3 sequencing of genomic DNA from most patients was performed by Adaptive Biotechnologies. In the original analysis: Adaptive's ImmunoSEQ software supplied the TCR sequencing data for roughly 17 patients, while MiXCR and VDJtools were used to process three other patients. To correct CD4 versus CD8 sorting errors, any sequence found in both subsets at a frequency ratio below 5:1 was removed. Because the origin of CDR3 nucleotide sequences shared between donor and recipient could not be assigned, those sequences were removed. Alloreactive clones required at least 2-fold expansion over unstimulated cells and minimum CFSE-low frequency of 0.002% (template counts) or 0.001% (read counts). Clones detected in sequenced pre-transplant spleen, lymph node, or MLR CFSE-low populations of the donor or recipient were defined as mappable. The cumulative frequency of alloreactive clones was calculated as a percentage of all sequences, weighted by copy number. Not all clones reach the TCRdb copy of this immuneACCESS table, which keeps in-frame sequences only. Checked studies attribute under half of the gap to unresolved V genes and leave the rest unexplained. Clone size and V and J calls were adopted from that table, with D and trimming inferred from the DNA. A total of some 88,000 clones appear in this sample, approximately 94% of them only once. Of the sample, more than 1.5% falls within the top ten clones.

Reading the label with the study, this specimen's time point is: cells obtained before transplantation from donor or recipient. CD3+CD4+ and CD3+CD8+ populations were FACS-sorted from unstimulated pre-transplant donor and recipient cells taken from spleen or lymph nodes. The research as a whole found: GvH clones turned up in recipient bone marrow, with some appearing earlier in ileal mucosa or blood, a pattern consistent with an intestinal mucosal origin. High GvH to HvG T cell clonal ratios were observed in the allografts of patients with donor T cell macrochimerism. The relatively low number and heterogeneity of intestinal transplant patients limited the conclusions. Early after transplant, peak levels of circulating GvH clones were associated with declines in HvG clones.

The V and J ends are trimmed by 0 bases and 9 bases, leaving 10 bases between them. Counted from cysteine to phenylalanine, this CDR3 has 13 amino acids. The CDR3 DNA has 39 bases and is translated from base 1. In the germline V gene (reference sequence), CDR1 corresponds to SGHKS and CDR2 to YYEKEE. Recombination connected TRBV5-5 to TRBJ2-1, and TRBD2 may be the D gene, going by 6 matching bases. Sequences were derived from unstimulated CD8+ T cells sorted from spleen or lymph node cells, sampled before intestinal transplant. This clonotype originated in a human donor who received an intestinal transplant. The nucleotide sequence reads TGTGCCAGCAGCTTGGTTGTGGGGGGTGAGCAGTTCTTC. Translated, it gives CASSLVVGGEQFF.